These 9 T cell receptor beta chains came from one sample sequenced in a study of blood T cell repertoires in COVID-19. This table comes from immunoSEQ multiplex PCR, and its TCRdb copy is limited to in-frame clones, with some not included. The sample carries 65,000 to 90,000 clones, 70% to 85% recorded once. Sequencing used peripheral blood. The receptor set was obtained from a woman aged 60-75 years with acute or convalescent COVID-19.

The chain recombines TRBV30 with TRBJ1-6; 7 bases map to TRBD1. Per germline, CDR1 GTSNPN and CDR2 SVGIG (reference sequence). This CDR3 comprises 13 residues. Trimming at V came to 4 bases and at J to 5 bases, leaving 2 bases not matched to a gene. CDR3 region: CAWTGGNNSPLHF. The CDR3 nucleotides read TGTGCCTGGACAGGGGGTAATAATTCACCCCTCCACTTT.

The rearrangement uses TRBV6-5 and TRBJ1-5; D not resolved. Germline V gene data show CDR1 as MNHEY and CDR2 as SVGAGI. Trimming pared 7 bases from V and 10 bases from J, leaving 14 bases between. The CDR3 loop spans 12 amino acids. CDR3: CASNPDKAPQHF. CDR3 DNA sequence: TGTGCCAGCAACCCCGACAAGGCTCCCCAGCATTTT.

This CDR3 is CASSSSGINSYNEQFF. In DNA, the CDR3 is TGTGCCAGTAGTTCTAGCGGGATTAACTCCTACAATGAGCAGTTCTTC. This chain uses TRBV19 with TRBJ2-1, with 9 nucleotides matching TRBD2. The germline gives CDR1 LNHDA, CDR2 SQIVND (reference sequence). The CDR3 length is 16 residues. V trimming: 5 bases; J trimming: 0 bases; junction bases outside the gene matches: 5. The whole variable domain, remainder taken from reference TRBV19 and TRBJ2-1, is DGGITQSPKYLFRKEGQNVTLSCEQNLNHDAMYWYRQDPGQGLRLIYYSQIVNDFQKGDIAEGYSVSREKKESFPLTVTSAQKNPTAFYLCASSSSGINSYNEQFFGPGTRLTVL.

J is TRBJ2-1 and V is TRBV7-3; D possibly corresponds to TRBD1 (6 bases). Trimming stripped 4 bases from V and 1 base from J, with 14 bases between. CDR3 length: 16 residues. Germline assignment: CDR1 SGHTA and CDR2 FQGTGA. The CDR3 sequence: CASSSQGIGSYNEQFF. The CDR3, as DNA: TGTGCCAGCAGCTCACAGGGTATTGGGTCCTACAATGAGCAGTTCTTC.

This chain connects TRBV7-9 to TRBJ1-3, with D maybe TRBD1 (6 bases). The CDR3 contains 14 residues. Trimming took 5 bases from V and 2 from J, leaving 10 bases between them. The V gene's germline CDR1 is SEHNR and CDR2 FQNEAQ (reference sequence). The CDR3 nucleotides are TGTGCCAGCAGCCCCGGGACAACTGGAAACACCATATATTTT. This codes for CASSPGTTGNTIYF.

The gene calls are TRBV7-9 and TRBJ1-1; the match to TRBD1 covers 7 bases. The V gene end was trimmed by 1 base and the J gene end by 1 base; junction bases not matched to a gene: 9. This CDR3 contains 17 residues. Germline CDR1 reads SEHNR; CDR2 reads FQNEAQ (reference sequence). The CDR3 loop is CASSLVGGGYQNTEAFF. The DNA of the CDR3 is TGTGCCAGCAGCTTAGTAGGGGGCGGGTATCAGAACACTGAAGCTTTCTTT.

The chain couples TRBV5-6 to TRBJ1-1; 8 nucleotides align to TRBD1. V shed 7 bases, J shed 3 bases, and the junction held 8 bases outside the gene matches. Germline-derived CDR1 and CDR2 are SGHDT and YYEEEE. CDR3 size: 14 residues. In nucleotides, the CDR3 is TGTGCCAGCCTCCTCCAGGGGGCTGACACTGAAGCTTTCTTT. Translation gives CASLLQGADTEAFF.

The rearrangement joins TRBV18 to TRBJ2-2; 9 bases align to TRBD2. The CDR3 length is 18 residues. The germline V gene has CDR1 KGHSH and CDR2 LQKENI. With 1 base clipped from V and 5 bases from J, the junction kept 11 bases outside the gene matches. The CDR3 loop is CASSPRSLAGSPTGELFF. In DNA, the CDR3 is TGTGCCAGCTCACCACGAAGCCTAGCGGGGTCTCCGACCGGGGAGCTGTTTTTT.

The chain couples TRBV5-1 to TRBJ1-2; unclear D gene. Germline V gives CDR1 SGHRS, CDR2 YFSETQ. V lost 1 base and J 5 bases, leaving 9 bases between the germline ends. The CDR3 consists of 13 residues. In nucleotides, the CDR3 is TGCGCCAGCAGCTTGCGGGATACTTATGGCTACACCTTC. Translated, it gives CASSLRDTYGYTF.